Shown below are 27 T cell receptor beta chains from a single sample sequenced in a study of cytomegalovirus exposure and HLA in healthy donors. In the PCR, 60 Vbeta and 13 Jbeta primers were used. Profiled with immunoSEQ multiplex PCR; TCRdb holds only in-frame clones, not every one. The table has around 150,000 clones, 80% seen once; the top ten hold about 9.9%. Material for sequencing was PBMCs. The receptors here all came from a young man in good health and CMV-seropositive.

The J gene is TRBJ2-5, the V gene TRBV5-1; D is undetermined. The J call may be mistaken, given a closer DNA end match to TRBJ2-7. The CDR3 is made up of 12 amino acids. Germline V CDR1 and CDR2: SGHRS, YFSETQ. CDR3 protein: CASSLGFYEQYF. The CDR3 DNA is TGCGCCAGCAGCTTGGGTTTCTACGAGCAGTACTTC.

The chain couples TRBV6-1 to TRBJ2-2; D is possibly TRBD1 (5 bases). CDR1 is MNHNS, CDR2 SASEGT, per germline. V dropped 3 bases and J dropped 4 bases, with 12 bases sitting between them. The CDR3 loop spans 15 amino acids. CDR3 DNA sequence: TGTGCCAGCAGTGAGGCAATCAGGGTCACCGGGGAGCTGTTTTTT. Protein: CASSEAIRVTGELFF.

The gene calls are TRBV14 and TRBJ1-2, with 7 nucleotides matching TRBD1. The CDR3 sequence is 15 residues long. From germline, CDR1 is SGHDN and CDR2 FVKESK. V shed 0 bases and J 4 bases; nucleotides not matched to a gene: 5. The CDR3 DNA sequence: TGTGCCAGCAGCCAAGACCTCGCAGGGGGCTATGGCTACACCTTC. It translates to CASSQDLAGGYGYTF.

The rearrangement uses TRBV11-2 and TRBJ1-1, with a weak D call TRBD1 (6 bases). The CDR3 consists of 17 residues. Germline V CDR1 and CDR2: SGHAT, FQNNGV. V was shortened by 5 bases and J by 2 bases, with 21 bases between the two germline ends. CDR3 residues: CASSPRLRQGKNTEAFF. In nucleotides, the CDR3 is TGTGCCAGCAGCCCCCGTTTGAGGCAGGGGAAAAACACTGAAGCTTTCTTT.

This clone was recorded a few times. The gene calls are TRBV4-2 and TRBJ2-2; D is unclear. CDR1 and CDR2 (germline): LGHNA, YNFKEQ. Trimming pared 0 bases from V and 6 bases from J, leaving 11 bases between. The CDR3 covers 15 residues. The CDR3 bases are TGTGCCAGCAGCCAAGAACAAGTCCCCCCCGGGGAGCTGTTTTTT. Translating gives CASSQEQVPPGELFF.

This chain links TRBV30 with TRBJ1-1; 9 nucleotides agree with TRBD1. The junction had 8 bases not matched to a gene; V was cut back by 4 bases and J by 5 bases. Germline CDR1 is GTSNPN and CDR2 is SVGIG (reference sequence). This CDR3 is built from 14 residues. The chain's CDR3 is CAWMRPGTGTEAFF. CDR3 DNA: TGTGCCTGGATGCGACCTGGGACAGGGACTGAAGCTTTCTTT.

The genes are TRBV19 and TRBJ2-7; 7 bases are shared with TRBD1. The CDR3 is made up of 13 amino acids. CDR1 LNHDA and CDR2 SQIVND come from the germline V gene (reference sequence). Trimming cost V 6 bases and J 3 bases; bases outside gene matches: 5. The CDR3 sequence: CASSLGQSYEQYF. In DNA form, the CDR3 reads TGTGCCAGTAGCCTGGGACAGAGCTACGAGCAGTACTTC.

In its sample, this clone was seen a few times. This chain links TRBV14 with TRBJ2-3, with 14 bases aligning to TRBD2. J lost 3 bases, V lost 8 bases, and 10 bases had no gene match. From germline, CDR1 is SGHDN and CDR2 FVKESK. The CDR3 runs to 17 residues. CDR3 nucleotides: TGTGCCAGCGGCCGACTAGCGGGAGGGCCCTCTACAGATACGCAGTATTTT. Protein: CASGRLAGGPSTDTQYF.

DNA of the CDR3: TGTGCCAGCACCGGGACAGGGGCTGAAAAACTGTTTTTT. As protein: CASTGTGAEKLFF. This rearrangement joins TRBV2 to TRBJ1-4, with 10 bases lining up with TRBD1. J lost 7 bases, V lost 7 bases, and 3 bases had no gene match. CDR3 size: 13 residues. Germline CDR1 and CDR2: SNHLY and FYNNEI.

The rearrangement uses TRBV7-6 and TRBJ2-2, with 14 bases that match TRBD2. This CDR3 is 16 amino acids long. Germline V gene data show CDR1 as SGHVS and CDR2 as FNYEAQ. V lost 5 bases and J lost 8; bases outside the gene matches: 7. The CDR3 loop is CASSPSTSGGAGELFF. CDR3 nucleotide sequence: TGTGCCAGCAGCCCATCGACTAGCGGGGGGGCAGGGGAGCTGTTTTTT.

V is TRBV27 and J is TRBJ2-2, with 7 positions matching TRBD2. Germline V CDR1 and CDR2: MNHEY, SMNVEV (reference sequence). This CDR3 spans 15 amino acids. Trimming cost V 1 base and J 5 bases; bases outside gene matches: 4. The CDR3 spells CASSLYRGETGELFF. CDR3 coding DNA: TGTGCCAGCAGTTTATATCGGGGGGAGACCGGGGAGCTGTTTTTT.

This CDR3 is CASSLTGSDGEQYF. The CDR3 DNA follows: TGTGCCAGCAGCCTTACAGGGTCGGACGGCGAGCAGTACTTC. V is TRBV27 and J is TRBJ2-7; a weak D match, TRBD1 (6 bases). The V and J ends lost 6 bases and 6 bases respectively, with 18 bases between them. Germline V gene data show CDR1 as MNHEY and CDR2 as SMNVEV (reference sequence). The CDR3 contains 14 residues.

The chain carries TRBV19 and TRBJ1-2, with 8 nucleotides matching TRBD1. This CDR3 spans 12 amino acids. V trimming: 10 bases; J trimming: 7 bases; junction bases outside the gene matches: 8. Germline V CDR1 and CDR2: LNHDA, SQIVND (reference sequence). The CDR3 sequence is CAMYSGGFGYTF. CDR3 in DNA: TGTGCCATGTACTCAGGGGGCTTTGGCTACACCTTC.

DNA for the CDR3: TGTGCCAGCCGCATAGGGGGGGGAACCGGGGAGCTGTTTTTT. Amino acid sequence: CASRIGGGTGELFF. The V and J genes are TRBV27 and TRBJ2-2; possibly TRBD2 for D (7 bases). Germline V gene data show CDR1 as MNHEY and CDR2 as SMNVEV (reference sequence). The length of the CDR3 is 14 residues. Trimming took off 8 bases at V and 5 bases at J, with 15 bases between the two ends.

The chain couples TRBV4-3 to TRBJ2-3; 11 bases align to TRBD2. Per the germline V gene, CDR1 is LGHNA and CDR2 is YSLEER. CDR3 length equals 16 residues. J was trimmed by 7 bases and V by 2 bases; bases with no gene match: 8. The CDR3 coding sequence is TGCGCCAGCAGCCAACGGACTAGCGGGTACCGGAATACGCAGTATTTT. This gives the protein CASSQRTSGYRNTQYF.

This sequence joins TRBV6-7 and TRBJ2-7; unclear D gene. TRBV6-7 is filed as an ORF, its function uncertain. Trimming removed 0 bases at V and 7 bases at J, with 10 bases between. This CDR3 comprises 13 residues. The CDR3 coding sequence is TGTGCCAGCAGTTACTCCTACCGCGTTGAGCAGTACTTC. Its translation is CASSYSYRVEQYF.

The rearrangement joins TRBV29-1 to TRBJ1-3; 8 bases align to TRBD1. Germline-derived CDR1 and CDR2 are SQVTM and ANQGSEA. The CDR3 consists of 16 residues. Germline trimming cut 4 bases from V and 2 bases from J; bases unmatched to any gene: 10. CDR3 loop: CSVVLLGQGTGNTIYF. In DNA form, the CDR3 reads TGCAGCGTTGTTTTACTTGGACAGGGTACTGGAAACACCATATATTTT.

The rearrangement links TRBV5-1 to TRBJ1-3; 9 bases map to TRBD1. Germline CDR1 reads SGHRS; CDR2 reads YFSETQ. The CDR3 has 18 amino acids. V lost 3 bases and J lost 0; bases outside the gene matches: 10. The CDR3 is CASSSNPGTGSSGNTIYF. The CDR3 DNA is TGCGCCAGCAGCTCCAACCCTGGGACAGGGAGCTCTGGAAACACCATATATTTT.

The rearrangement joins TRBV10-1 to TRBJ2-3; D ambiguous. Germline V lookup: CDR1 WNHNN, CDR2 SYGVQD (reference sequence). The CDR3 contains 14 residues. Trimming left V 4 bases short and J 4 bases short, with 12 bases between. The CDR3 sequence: CASSVGSIPDTQYF. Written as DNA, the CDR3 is TGCGCCAGCAGTGTTGGCTCAATCCCAGATACGCAGTATTTT.

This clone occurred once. CDR3: CASSLDPHPSYEQYF. For the CDR3, the DNA is TGTGCCAGCAGCTTGGATCCGCACCCGAGTTACGAGCAGTACTTC. The rearrangement uses TRBV5-5 and TRBJ2-7; D is undetermined. Trimming took 0 bases from V and 4 from J, leaving 14 bases between them. The CDR3 is 15 residues long. CDR1 SGHKS and CDR2 YYEKEE come from the germline V gene (reference sequence).

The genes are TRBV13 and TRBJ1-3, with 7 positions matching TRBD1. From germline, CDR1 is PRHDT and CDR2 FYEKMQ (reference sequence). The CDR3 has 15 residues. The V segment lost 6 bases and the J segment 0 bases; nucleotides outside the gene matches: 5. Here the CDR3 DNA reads TGTGCCAGCAGTGGCCGGGACAGCTCTGGAAACACCATATATTTT. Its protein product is CASSGRDSSGNTIYF.

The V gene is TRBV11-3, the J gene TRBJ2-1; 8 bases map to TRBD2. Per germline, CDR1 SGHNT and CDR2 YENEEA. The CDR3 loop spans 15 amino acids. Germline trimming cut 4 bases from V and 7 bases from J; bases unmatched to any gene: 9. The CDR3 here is CASSSSGGLRNEQFF. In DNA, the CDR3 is TGTGCCAGCAGCTCGTCGGGGGGGTTGAGGAATGAGCAGTTCTTC.

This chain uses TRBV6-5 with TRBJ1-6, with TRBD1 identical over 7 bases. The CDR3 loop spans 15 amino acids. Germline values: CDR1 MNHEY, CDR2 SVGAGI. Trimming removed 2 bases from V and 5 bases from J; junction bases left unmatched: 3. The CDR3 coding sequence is TGTGCCAGCAGTTACATGACAGGGCATAATTCACCCCTCCACTTT. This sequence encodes CASSYMTGHNSPLHF.

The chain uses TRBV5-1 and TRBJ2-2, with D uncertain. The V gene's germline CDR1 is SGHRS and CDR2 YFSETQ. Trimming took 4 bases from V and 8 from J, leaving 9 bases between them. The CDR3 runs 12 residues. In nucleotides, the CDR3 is TGCGCCAGCAGCCTCCCCGGGGGGGAGCTGTTTTTT. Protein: CASSLPGGELFF.

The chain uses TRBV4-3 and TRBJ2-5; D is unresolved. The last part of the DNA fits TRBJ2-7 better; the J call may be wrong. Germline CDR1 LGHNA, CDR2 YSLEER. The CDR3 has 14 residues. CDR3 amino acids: CASSLTLSSYEQYF. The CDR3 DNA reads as TGCGCCAGCAGCCTCACCCTAAGCTCCTACGAGCAGTACTTC.

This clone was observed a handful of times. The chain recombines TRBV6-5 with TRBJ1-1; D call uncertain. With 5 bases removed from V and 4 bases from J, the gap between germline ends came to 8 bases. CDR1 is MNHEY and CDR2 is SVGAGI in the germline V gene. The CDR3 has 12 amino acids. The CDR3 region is CASSMRITEAFF. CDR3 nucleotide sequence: TGTGCCAGCAGTATGAGGATCACTGAAGCTTTCTTT.

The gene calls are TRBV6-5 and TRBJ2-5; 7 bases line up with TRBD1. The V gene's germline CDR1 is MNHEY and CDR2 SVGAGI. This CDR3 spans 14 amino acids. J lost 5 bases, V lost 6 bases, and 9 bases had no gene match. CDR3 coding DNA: TGTGCCAGCAGCGAAGCGACAGGGATGGAGACCCAGTACTTC. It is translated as CASSEATGMETQYF.